These 21 T cell receptor beta chains were all obtained from the same sample, sequenced in a study of tumor-infiltrating lymphocytes in primary liver carcinoma. It was from roughly 20-30 mg of unsorted bulk tissue that RNA and DNA were co-extracted. Synthesis of TCR beta cDNA was carried out from approximately 500 ng total RNA with a constant-region primer. A slightly modified ARM-PCR protocol with three nested multiplex PCR rounds produced these TCR beta libraries. Each of the first two PCR rounds ran roughly 9 cycles with TRBV1-TRBV30 forward and C-beta reverse primers. Each CDR3 protein gets one entry after TCRdb re-called the multiplex PCR reads with MiXCR. The table shows some 95,000 distinct CDR3 sequences, with less than 75% occurring only once. Input material: tumor-adjacent normal liver tissue. The receptors were gathered from a man aged 40-49 years with primary liver carcinoma and hepatitis B virus infection.

This clonotype was picked up many times. The chain carries TRBV28 and TRBJ2-4; TRBD1 might be the D (5 bases). The CDR3 is 14 amino acids. Germline CDR1 reads MDHEN; CDR2 reads SYDVKM. V was cut by 3 bases and J by 7 bases, with 13 bases left in between. CDR3 sequence reads: CASSFARVKNIQYF. The CDR3 coding sequence is TGTGCCAGCAGTTTCGCCAGGGTGAAGAACATTCAGTACTTC.

J is TRBJ2-1 and V is TRBV4-2, with 7 nucleotides matching TRBD1. Trimming took 0 bases from V and 9 from J; bases not matched to a gene: 5. This CDR3 spans 14 amino acids. Germline values: CDR1 LGHNA, CDR2 YNFKEQ. The CDR3 region has the DNA TGTGCCAGCAGCCAAGATCCAGGGGGAAGTGAGCAGTTCTTC. This sequence encodes CASSQDPGGSEQFF.

V usage is TRBV6-5 and J usage is TRBJ2-7, with D possibly being TRBD1 (6 bases). Germline V gene sequence: CDR1 MNHEY, CDR2 SVGAGI. The CDR3 extends over 12 amino acids. V was cut by 7 bases and J by 12 bases, with 19 bases left in between. Here the CDR3 reads CASNPQGWLGYF. CDR3 nucleotides: TGTGCCAGCAATCCCCAGGGGTGGCTGGGGTACTTC.

J is TRBJ2-1 and V is TRBV29-1; the match to TRBD2 covers 9 bases. This CDR3 contains 13 residues. Germline CDR1 reads SQVTM; CDR2 reads ANQGSEA. The DNA of the CDR3 is TGCAAGGGAGCGGGAGGTATCTACAATGAGCAGTTCTTC. Translating gives CKGAGGIYNEQFF.

About this clonotype itself: Lacking the conserved final phenylalanine or tryptophan, this CDR3 likely reflects a read error. V usage is TRBV11-2 and J usage is TRBJ2-1, with D perhaps TRBD1 or TRBD2 (6 bases each). The germline V gene has CDR1 SGHAT and CDR2 FQNNGV. CDR3 length equals 16 residues. CDR3 sequence: CTSSSPGGGPYNEQFL. In DNA, the CDR3 is TGTACCAGCAGCTCGCCCGGTGGGGGGCCATACAATGAGCAGTTCCTT.

In the case of this clonotype: A read error may explain this, as a much larger clone is one base away. The V gene is TRBV5-6, the J gene TRBJ2-6; TRBD1 or TRBD2 may be the D gene (5 bases each). Germline assignment: CDR1 SGHDT and CDR2 YYEEEE. The CDR3 sequence is 16 residues long. The chain's CDR3 is CASSLFGVAGANILTF. The CDR3 DNA is TGTGCCAGCAGCTTGTTCGGGGTCGCTGGGGCCAACATCCTGACTTTC.

Turning to this clonotype: At one of its ends the junction is not consistent with the germline gene, which may arise from a read error. This sequence joins TRBV29-1 and TRBJ2-2; TRBD1 matches 8 bases. CDR3 length: 10 residues. CDR1 and CDR2 from the germline V gene are SQVTM and ANQGSEA. CDR3 in DNA: TGTAGCGTGGGACAGGCGGAGCTGTTTTTT. This translates into CSVGQAELFF.

In this sample, this clonotype turned up a few times. The V call is TRBV7-9, the J call TRBJ2-2; no clear D gene. The CDR3 runs 12 residues. The V gene lost 5 bases and the J gene lost 3 bases, with 4 bases spanning the gap. CDR1 is SEHNR, CDR2 FQNEAQ, per germline (reference sequence). The CDR3 bases are TGTGCCAGCAGCCCTCACACCGGGGAGCTGTTTTTT. It encodes CASSPHTGELFF.

This clonotype has ten or more counts. The chain employs TRBV12-3 or TRBV12-4 and TRBJ1-1, with D possibly TRBD1 on 6 matching bases. This CDR3 contains 14 residues. Trimming pared 2 bases from V and 4 bases from J, leaving 11 bases between. In nucleotides, the CDR3 is TGTGCCAGCAGTTTAAGGGGGATCGGCACTGAAGCTTTCTTT. This translates into CASSLRGIGTEAFF.

This clonotype was recorded many times. Written as DNA, the CDR3 is TGTGCCAGCATTCTTCAGGGCGGGAACACTGAAGCTTTCTTT. Translation gives CASILQGGNTEAFF. The J gene is TRBJ1-1, the V gene TRBV6-1, with a possible D match to TRBD1 (5 bases). V was trimmed by 7 bases and J by 1 base, leaving 13 bases between them. In germline, CDR1 is MNHNS, CDR2 SASEGT. This CDR3 is 14 amino acids long.

In the case of this clonotype: The junction departs from germline at one end; a sequencing error may be responsible. J is TRBJ2-7 and V is TRBV30; 9 bases agree with TRBD1. The CDR3 length is 14 residues. Looked up from germline, CDR1 is GTSNPN and CDR2 is SVGIG (reference sequence). CDR3 nucleotides: TGTGCCTGGAGGAGGACAGGGGCGGGCTACGAGCGGTACTTC. Amino acids: CAWRRTGAGYERYF.

This chain links TRBV28 with TRBJ2-7; a possible D gene is TRBD2 (6 bases). The length of the CDR3 is 16 residues. Germline CDR1 reads MDHEN; CDR2 reads SYDVKM. Trimming shortened V by 6 bases and J by 5 bases, and 23 bases separated the two germline ends. For the CDR3, the DNA is TGTGCCAGCAGACGCACTGCCGGGACTTACTACAACGAGCAGTACTTC. This encodes CASRRTAGTYYNEQYF.

This chain connects TRBV11-1 to TRBJ2-2; D remains unclear. The CDR3 is 16 amino acids. Germline V gives CDR1 SGHAT, CDR2 FQDESV (reference sequence). Trimming took 6 bases from V and 2 from J, leaving 16 bases between them. CDR3 protein: CASSLIPGRNTGELFF. Here the CDR3 DNA reads TGTGCCAGCAGTTTAATCCCTGGGCGCAACACCGGGGAGCTGTTTTTT.

Remarks on this clonotype: At one end the junction does not follow the germline gene, possibly because of a read error. The J gene is TRBJ2-4, the V gene TRBV11-2, with TRBD2 as a possible D gene (6 bases). The CDR3 is 14 residues long. Germline lookup yields CDR1 SGHAT and CDR2 FQNNGV. The CDR3 DNA reads TGCGCCAGCAGCTTGGGACGGGGGAACGGCATTCAGTACTTC. Protein product: CASSLGRGNGIQYF. The full variable domain, rest sourced from reference TRBV11-2 and TRBJ2-4, is EAGVAQSPRYKIIEKRQSVAFWCNPISGHATLYWYQQILGQGPKLLIQFQNNGVVDDSQLPKDRFSAERLKGVDSTLKIQPAKLEDSAVYLCASSLGRGNGIQYFGAGTRLSVL.

Notes on this clonotype: The junction shows a germline mismatch at one end, possibly a read error. This chain links TRBV4-1 with TRBJ2-1; TRBD2 matches at 8 bases. The CDR3 extends over 16 amino acids. Germline V gene sequence: CDR1 MGHRA, CDR2 YSYEKL. CDR3 coding DNA: TGCGCCGGCAGCACAACCCCGGGACTAGGGTTGAGGGAGCAGTTCTTC. Translating gives CAGSTTPGLGLREQFF.

Points on this clonotype: The germline gene is not matched at one end of the junction; a read error may be the cause. This chain connects TRBV11-2 to TRBJ2-1, with D uncertain. CDR1 and CDR2 (germline): SGHAT, FQNNGV. The CDR3 is made up of 13 amino acids. The chain's CDR3 is CASSPQAESEQFF. The DNA of the CDR3 is TGCGCCAGCAGCCCCCAGGCTGAGAGTGAGCAGTTCTTC.

As for this clonotype: The junction shows a germline mismatch at one end, possibly a read error. The V call is TRBV28, the J call TRBJ1-5; no clear D gene. Germline V gene lookup returns CDR1 MDHEN and CDR2 SYDVKM. This CDR3 has 15 amino acids. CDR3 sequence: CASSLGQTSNQLQHF. For the CDR3, the DNA is TGTGCCAGCAGTTTAGGCCAGACTAGCAATCAGCTCCAGCATTTT.

On this clonotype itself: Sequence at one end of the junction differs from germline and may be a read error. V is TRBV11-2 and J is TRBJ2-7; 9 nucleotides line up with TRBD1. The length of the CDR3 is 15 residues. Germline V gene sequence: CDR1 SGHAT, CDR2 FQNNGV. CDR3 region: CAISLTWDRVYKQYF. CDR3 nucleotides: TGTGCCATCAGCTTGACCTGGGACAGGGTCTACAAGCAGTACTTC.

Concerning this clonotype itself: A much larger clone differs by one base, so this may be a read error. The J gene is TRBJ2-1, the V gene TRBV10-3; the match to TRBD2 covers 9 bases. After removal of 4 bases from V and 6 bases from J, the junction contained 19 bases not matched to a gene. There are 19 residues in the CDR3. The V gene's germline CDR1 is ENHRY and CDR2 SYGVKD. The CDR3 sequence: CAISVDGTFSGGEGNEQFF. DNA of the CDR3: TGTGCCATCAGTGTCGATGGGACATTTAGCGGGGGTGAGGGCAATGAGCAGTTCTTC.

In the case of this clonotype: One end of the junction varies from germline; a read error may be responsible. V usage is TRBV11-1 and J usage is TRBJ1-1; 8 bases are shared with TRBD1. Germline V CDR1 and CDR2: SGHAT, FQDESV (reference sequence). This CDR3 comprises 14 residues. In DNA, the CDR3 is TGCGCCAGCACCGGACAGGGCCGGAACACTGAAGCTTTCTTT. This encodes CASTGQGRNTEAFF.

This clonotype was recorded only once. A much larger clone lies a single base off, so this may be a read error. As the CDR3 is not closed by the conserved phenylalanine or tryptophan, this likely results from a read error. V gene TRBV10-3 combines with J gene TRBJ2-7, with 8 bases aligning to TRBD1. The germline V gene encodes CDR1 ENHRY and CDR2 SYGVKD. This CDR3 has 14 amino acids. With 2 bases clipped from V and 3 bases from J, the junction kept 3 bases outside the gene matches. The CDR3 protein is CAISEQGQGYEQYL. In nucleotides, the CDR3 is TGTGCCATCAGTGAGCAAGGACAGGGCTACGAGCAGTACTTA.